This T cell receptor beta chain was identified during a study of technical replicates of blood from a handful of donors. Trimming took off 4 bases at V and 4 bases at J, with 12 bases between the two ends. This CDR3 is 15 amino acids long. Germline CDR1 SGHNT, CDR2 YYREEE (reference sequence). Produced via immunoSEQ multiplex PCR; TCRdb's table is partial and in-frame only. This table has around 79,000 clones, roughly 91% appearing once. Sequences were obtained from T cells isolated from PBMCs. The sequence came from a human donor in good health. The chain combines TRBV5-4 with TRBJ2-6; D might be TRBD1 (5 bases). CDR3 residues: CASSGQGAGANVLTF. The CDR3 bases are TGTGCCAGCAGCGGCCAAGGGGCCGGGGCCAACGTCCTGACTTTC.